These T cell receptor beta chains were read from a single sample in a study of identical twins. TCRdb re-analysed the 5' RACE reads in MiXCR, keeping a single row per CDR3 protein. The data contain 260,000 or so distinct CDR3 sequences, 6% to 8.5% of them seen just once; the ten biggest clones take up under 6.5%. The sample was also linked to a second study, of yellow fever vaccine responses in identical twins.

Sequenced sample: CD8+ T cells sorted from blood. Receptors originate from a woman between 18 and 30 years old in good health. The conserved cysteine and the conserved F or W are not part of the CDR3 here. D genes are given only for firm matches. Size is stated for part of the rows, as once, few or many counts, or as a class when the clone is expanded.

J	V	size	D	CDR3
TRBJ2-7	TRBV9	many	TRBD2	ASSAGLADYYEQY
TRBJ2-1	TRBV20-1	many	NA	SARDIGAGGGPYNEQF
TRBJ1-2	TRBV10-3	many	NA	AISDPGQHGYT
TRBJ2-1	TRBV20-1	NA	TRBD1	SADRGLNEQF
TRBJ1-1	TRBV27	many	NA	ASRRLGTEAF
TRBJ2-1	TRBV15	few	TRBD1	ATSGTGGRNEQF
TRBJ1-5	TRBV4-1	few	NA	ASSQRADAGQPQH
TRBJ1-6	TRBV4-2	few	NA	ASSQEDRSPLH
TRBJ2-1	TRBV5-6	NA	TRBD2	ASSPFSGRPQF
TRBJ2-1	TRBV24-1	few	NA	ATSDLGYANNEQF
TRBJ2-1	TRBV20-1	many	TRBD1	SARGPGTDSREQF
TRBJ1-1	TRBV7-9	NA	NA	ASSPPDRSFGAF
TRBJ1-1	TRBV5-6	many	NA	ASSLEGEAITEAF
TRBJ1-1	TRBV28	few	NA	ASSQGRLGYTEAF
TRBJ2-1	TRBV20-1	many	NA	SATSGRHNEQF
TRBJ2-7	TRBV7-9	NA	TRBD1	ASSLGTGSSYEQY
TRBJ2-1	TRBV28	many	NA	ASSFTTGHNEQF
TRBJ2-3	TRBV4-2	few	NA	ASSQDEGPSTDTQY
TRBJ2-1	TRBV7-6	NA	TRBD2	ASSSPGGLAGVYNEQF
TRBJ2-3	TRBV6-4	many	NA	ASSDHPEASTDTQY
TRBJ2-2	TRBV7-9	few	NA	ASSPESAGELF
TRBJ2-1	TRBV14	NA	TRBD2	ASSTTAGGPSSYNEQF
TRBJ1-3	TRBV12-3/TRBV12-4	few	TRBD1	AIWYGTGGTRSGNTIY
TRBJ1-2	TRBV20-1	few	TRBD1	SARAGTEVGYT
TRBJ1-5	TRBV18	few	NA	ASSPPGDAGQPQH
TRBJ2-1	TRBV11-2	many	NA	ASSLVGANEQF
TRBJ2-1	TRBV3-1	few	TRBD2	ASSHPIAGGQYNEQF
TRBJ2-5	TRBV7-8	NA	NA	ASSLEAGPETQY
TRBJ2-4	TRBV20-1	many	NA	SAMGGTQNIQY
TRBJ1-2	TRBV10-3	few	TRBD1	AIRGGGTGYDGYGYT
TRBJ2-3	TRBV15	few	NA	ATSRGIAESRTDTQY
TRBJ1-4	TRBV21-1	few	NA	ASSKIRQESEKLF
TRBJ2-3	TRBV3-1	few	TRBD2	ASSQGYGGRMVDTQY
TRBJ2-1	TRBV3-1	few	TRBD2	ASSRWGIQREEPEQF
TRBJ2-3	TRBV5-8	NA	NA	ARGPNGELQY
TRBJ2-2	TRBV21-1	NA	NA	ASSKELF
TRBJ2-7	TRBV4-1	many	TRBD2	ASSPGTSGRAQY
TRBJ1-2	TRBV12-3/TRBV12-4	many	NA	ASSLVGEGGYT
TRBJ2-7	TRBV18	NA	TRBD1	ASSTTGVYQEQY
TRBJ2-3	TRBV5-1	NA	NA	ASTDWEAQPDTQY
TRBJ2-5	TRBV11-2	few	NA	ASSLAVGPGGETQY
TRBJ2-1	TRBV4-2	NA	TRBD2	ASSQVLADYNEQF
TRBJ2-2	TRBV12-3/TRBV12-4	many	TRBD2	ASSPMGGTGELF
TRBJ2-1	TRBV24-1	many	NA	ATGFSGSNEQF
TRBJ2-3	TRBV21-1	few	NA	ASSKRSGDADTQY
TRBJ2-1	TRBV3-1	many	TRBD2	ASSQVAGVKPGDEQF
TRBJ2-1	TRBV7-8	many	TRBD2	ASSFPSSGRRDEQF
TRBJ2-1	TRBV7-9	NA	TRBD1	ASWTGSNEQF
TRBJ2-1	TRBV12-3/TRBV12-4	many	NA	ASSYPRGASMGPAHEQF
TRBJ2-3	TRBV28	few	NA	ASSLLGESDTQY
TRBJ2-5	TRBV29-1	many	NA	SVESTNEETQY
TRBJ2-2	TRBV2	NA	NA	ALGRTNTGELF
TRBJ1-5	TRBV4-1	many	TRBD1	ASSPTGTRQPQH
TRBJ1-3	TRBV4-1	few	NA	ASSHPSGGENTIY
TRBJ2-5	TRBV12-3/TRBV12-4	many	TRBD1	ASSLAPPGQGKQETQY
TRBJ2-7	TRBV28	many	NA	ASSLLGGYEQY
TRBJ2-4	TRBV12-3/TRBV12-4	NA	TRBD1	ASSFSPGQVAKNIQY
TRBJ2-1	TRBV20-1	few	NA	SASVLGLGGEQF